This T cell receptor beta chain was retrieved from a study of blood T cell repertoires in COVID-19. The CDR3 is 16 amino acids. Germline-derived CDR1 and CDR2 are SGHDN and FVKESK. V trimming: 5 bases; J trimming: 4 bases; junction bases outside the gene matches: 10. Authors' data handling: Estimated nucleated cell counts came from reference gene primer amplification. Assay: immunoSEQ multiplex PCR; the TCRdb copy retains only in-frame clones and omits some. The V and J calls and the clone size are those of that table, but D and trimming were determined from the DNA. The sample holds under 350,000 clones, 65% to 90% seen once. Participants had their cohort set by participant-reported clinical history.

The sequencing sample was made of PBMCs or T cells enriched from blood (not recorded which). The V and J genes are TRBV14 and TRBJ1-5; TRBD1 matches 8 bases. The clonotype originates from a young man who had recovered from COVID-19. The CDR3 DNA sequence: TGTGCCAGCAGCTTAGGGACAGGCATAGATAATCAGCCCCAGCATTTT. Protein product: CASSLGTGIDNQPQHF.